The rows below give T cell receptor beta chains drawn from one sample of a study of beta chain features in type 1 diabetes. The method was immunoSEQ multiplex PCR; TCRdb's version includes in-frame clones alone and lacks a portion of them. Among 500,000 to 700,000 clones listed, about 14% were seen once. Sequenced input: naive CD4+ T cells from blood. These receptors were taken from a man aged 18 to 30 in good health. Both conserved end residues are part of each CDR3. The D gene is left open where the match is weak. Not all rows give a size; the values are once, few, many and, for expanded clones, a class.

>TRBJ2-5|TRBV9|few|.
CASSVVGMETQYF
TGTGCCAGCAGCGTAGTGGGTATGGAGACCCAGTACTTC
>TRBJ2-3|TRBV11-3|once|TRBD2
CASSSAGVVNTQYF
TGTGCCAGCAGCTCAGCGGGGGTTGTTAATACGCAGTATTTT
>TRBJ2-7|TRBV28|.|.
CASTNRGPSYEQYF
TGTGCCAGCACGAATCGGGGGCCCTCCTACGAGCAGTACTTC
>TRBJ2-1|TRBV9|few|TRBD2
CASSTTSGRSNEQFF
TGTGCCAGCAGCACCACTAGCGGGAGATCCAATGAGCAGTTCTTC
>TRBJ2-2|TRBV6-4|.|.
CASSDMGGNTGELFF
TGTGCCAGCAGTGACATGGGGGGGAACACCGGGGAGCTGTTTTTT
>TRBJ2-7|TRBV15|.|.
CATSRVVREMGQYF
TGTGCCACCAGCAGAGTCGTCAGGGAAATGGGGCAGTACTTC
>TRBJ2-7|TRBV4-3|.|TRBD1
CASSQAKDRGRYEQYF
TGCGCCAGCAGCCAGGCTAAGGACAGGGGACGGTACGAGCAGTACTTC
>TRBJ1-1|TRBV10-3|few|.
CAISLQTPNTEAFF
TGTGCCATCAGCTTACAGACGCCGAACACTGAAGCTTTCTTT
>TRBJ2-1|TRBV7-3|.|.
CASSPGRGEQFF
TGTGCCAGCAGCCCCGGTCGGGGTGAGCAGTTCTTC
>TRBJ2-6|TRBV7-2|few|.
CASSRECSGANVLTF
TGTGCCAGCAGCCGCGAGTGCTCTGGGGCCAACGTCCTGACTTTC
>TRBJ1-1|TRBV29-1|few|TRBD1
CSVGLDRGTTEAFF
TGCAGCGTTGGGTTGGACAGGGGTACGACTGAAGCTTTCTTT
>TRBJ2-3|TRBV4-2|.|TRBD2
CASSQAPTSGGADTQYF
TGTGCCAGCAGCCAGGCTCCCACTAGCGGGGGTGCAGATACGCAGTATTTT
>TRBJ2-2|TRBV6-5|.|.
CASSYSSKRNTGELFF
TGTGCCAGCAGTTACTCGTCGAAACGTAACACCGGGGAGCTGTTTTTT
>TRBJ2-5|TRBV7-3|few|.
CASSLGAQETQYF
TGTGCCAGCAGCTTAGGGGCCCAAGAGACCCAGTACTTC
>TRBJ2-1|TRBV5-1|.|.
CASSLGQGVHNEQFF
TGCGCCAGCAGCTTGGGTCAGGGAGTACACAATGAGCAGTTCTTC
>TRBJ1-1|TRBV6-5|.|.
CASSEGTGITEAFF
TGTGCCAGCAGTGAAGGAACAGGGATCACTGAAGCTTTCTTT
>TRBJ1-1|TRBV7-2|.|TRBD1
CASSYGTANTEAFF
TGTGCCAGCAGCTACGGGACAGCGAACACTGAAGCTTTCTTT
>TRBJ2-3|TRBV5-1|.|TRBD1
CASNRRTGTDTQYF
TGCGCCAGCAACCGACGGACAGGGACAGATACGCAGTATTTT
>TRBJ1-2|TRBV4-2|.|.
CASSQGEGENYGYTF
TGTGCCAGCAGCCAAGGTGAGGGAGAGAACTATGGCTACACCTTC
>TRBJ1-5|TRBV27|.|.
CASSSILTGRDQPQHF
TGTGCCAGCAGTTCCATCCTGACAGGAAGAGATCAGCCCCAGCATTTT
>TRBJ1-2|TRBV2|.|.
CARTVTANYGYTF
TGTGCCAGGACGGTAACGGCGAACTATGGCTACACCTTC
>TRBJ2-3|TRBV14|few|TRBD1
CASRRTGTRDTQYF
TGTGCCAGCAGGCGGACAGGGACTCGAGATACGCAGTATTTT
>TRBJ1-1|TRBV7-6|.|TRBD1
CASSPGQLTEAFF
TGTGCCAGCAGCCCGGGACAGCTCACTGAAGCTTTCTTT
>TRBJ2-5|TRBV29-1|.|.
CSVKGQQEAQYF
TGCAGCGTCAAAGGACAGCAAGAGGCCCAGTACTTC
>TRBJ2-4|TRBV28|few|.
CASSLGAGALGIQYF
TGTGCCAGCAGTCTAGGGGCAGGGGCCCTAGGGATTCAGTACTTC
>TRBJ2-7|TRBV6-5|.|TRBD2
CASKASGNYEQYF
TGTGCCAGCAAAGCCAGCGGGAACTACGAGCAGTACTTC
>TRBJ2-1|TRBV5-1|.|.
CASSPDRDIYNEQFF
TGCGCCAGCAGCCCAGACCGGGACATCTACAATGAGCAGTTCTTC
>TRBJ2-7|TRBV7-9|.|.
CASSFFQLQNREQYF
TGTGCCAGCAGCTTTTTTCAGTTGCAGAATAGGGAGCAGTACTTC
>TRBJ1-1|TRBV7-9|few|.
CASSLASVSSNTEAFF
TGTGCCAGCAGCTTAGCGTCTGTCAGTTCAAACACTGAAGCTTTCTTT
>TRBJ1-5|TRBV5-6|.|TRBD1
CASSFGDRGHQPQHF
TGTGCCAGCAGCTTCGGGGACAGGGGGCATCAGCCCCAGCATTTT
>TRBJ1-5|TRBV7-3|few|.
CASSPGTANQPQHF
TGTGCCAGCAGCCCCGGGACGGCAAATCAGCCCCAGCATTTT
>TRBJ1-4|TRBV28|.|.
CATNVQTEKLFF
TGTGCCACCAACGTACAGACTGAAAAACTGTTTTTT
>TRBJ2-3|TRBV4-3|.|TRBD1
CASSQDLTGGTDTQYF
TGCGCCAGCAGCCAAGATCTAACAGGGGGCACAGATACGCAGTATTTT
>TRBJ2-2|TRBV7-7|.|.
CASSFRGNTGELFF
TGTGCCAGCAGCTTTCGAGGGAACACCGGGGAGCTGTTTTTT
>TRBJ2-2|TRBV21-1|.|.
CASSKGRQSGELFF
TGTGCCAGCAGCAAAGGTCGACAATCCGGGGAGCTGTTTTTT
>TRBJ2-6|TRBV2|few|.
CASVNAEGANVLTF
TGTGCCAGCGTAAATGCCGAAGGGGCCAACGTCCTGACTTTC
>TRBJ2-7|TRBV6-5|.|.
CASSYRSLSYEQYF
TGTGCCAGCAGTTACAGATCTCTCTCCTACGAGCAGTACTTC
>TRBJ1-4|TRBV7-2|few|.
CASSLVGPLTNEKLFF
TGTGCCAGCAGCTTAGTTGGACCTTTAACTAATGAAAAACTGTTTTTT
>TRBJ2-3|TRBV6-5|few|TRBD1
CASREDRATDTQYF
TGTGCCAGCAGAGAGGACAGGGCCACAGATACGCAGTATTTT
>TRBJ2-7|TRBV2|.|.
CASSTRLESYEQYF
TGTGCCAGCAGTACCCGACTAGAATCCTACGAGCAGTACTTC
>TRBJ2-7|TRBV4-3|few|.
CASSRGEQYEQYF
TGCGCCAGCAGTCGTGGGGAGCAGTACGAGCAGTACTTC
>TRBJ2-1|TRBV14|.|TRBD2
CASSPGVKLAGGPLSYNEQFF
TGTGCCAGCAGCCCGGGGGTGAAACTAGCGGGAGGACCCCTCTCCTACAATGAGCAGTTCTTC
>TRBJ1-2|TRBV7-9|few|.
CASSAREGSYGYTF
TGTGCCAGCAGTGCCAGGGAAGGAAGCTATGGCTACACCTTC
>TRBJ2-1|TRBV30|.|.
CAWSIGYNNEQFF
TGTGCCTGGAGCATTGGGTATAACAATGAGCAGTTCTTC
>TRBJ2-1|TRBV7-3|.|TRBD2
CASSSKLAGGPYNEQFF
TGTGCCAGCAGCTCCAAACTAGCGGGAGGGCCCTACAATGAGCAGTTCTTC
>TRBJ1-2|TRBV27|few|TRBD1
CASSRTGRYGYTF
TGTGCCAGCAGTCGGACAGGACGCTATGGCTACACCTTC
>TRBJ2-7|TRBV4-2|once|TRBD1
CASRTGTGVYEQYF
TGTGCCAGCAGAACCGGGACAGGGGTGTACGAGCAGTACTTC
>TRBJ2-6|TRBV7-2|.|.
CASSPPTGLTGANVLTF
TGTGCCAGCAGCCCTCCGACAGGTCTAACTGGGGCCAACGTCCTGACTTTC